This T cell receptor (beta chain) was sequenced during a study of blood T cell repertoires in COVID-19. Overall study context: Nucleic acid was either cDNA or gDNA, and it came from T cells, B-cell-depleted T cells, or PBMCs.

Per the germline V gene, CDR1 is SGHVS and CDR2 is FQNEAQ. The CDR3 runs to 14 residues. Trimming took 3 bases from V and 10 from J; bases not matched to a gene: 8. Sequencing used immunoSEQ multiplex PCR; TCRdb keeps in-frame clones, though not all of them. The sample comprises approximately 330,000 clones, about 87% of which are singletons, and approximately 10% rests with the top ten. The J gene is TRBJ2-1, the V gene TRBV7-8, with 8 bases lining up with TRBD2. This receptor was identified in a man aged 25 to 40 with COVID-19, enrolled during active disease. The specimen was peripheral blood. In DNA, the CDR3 is TGTGCCAGCAGCTTTCAAGCGGGAGCGGGAGAGCAGTTCTTC. Its translation is CASSFQAGAGEQFF. The full variable domain, in which reference TRBV7-8 and TRBJ2-1 provide the parts outside the CDR3, is GAGVSQSPRYKVAKRGQDVALRCDPISGHVSLFWYQQALGQGPEFLTYFQNEAQLDKSGLPSDRFFAERPEGSVSTLKIQRTQQEDSAVYLCASSFQAGAGEQFFGPGTRLTVL.